The clone carrying this T cell receptor beta chain was observed many times. As yet, its antigen is unknown. After removal of 2 bases from V and 2 bases from J, the junction contained 8 bases not matched to a gene. Germline V gene sequence: CDR1 LNHDA, CDR2 SQIVND (reference sequence). This CDR3 region has 17 residues. As the template, RNA transcripts were used to amplify TCR beta CDR3 regions. The first-round RT-PCR employed HTBI primers together with the Qiagen OneStep RT-PCR kit. A multiplex PCR was then performed as the second round. TCRdb processed the multiplex PCR reads anew with MiXCR; each CDR3 protein has one entry. Of about 480,000 distinct CDR3 sequences in the sample, under 15% were seen once. PBMCs were density-gradient isolated from approximately 9.8 ml fresh blood. This specimen belongs to a study of Graves' ophthalmopathy and Graves' hyperthyroidism. Study outcomes and limitations: A majority of expanded thyroid clonotypes exceeding 0.001 frequency were likewise present in blood.

The genes are TRBV19 and TRBJ2-7; TRBD2 aligns across 11 bases. The origin of this receptor is a woman between 25 and 40 years old with Graves' ophthalmopathy. The sample consisted of blood. CDR3 DNA sequence: TGTGCCAGTAGTATACTAGCGGGAGGTCACCCACCCTACGAGCAGTACTTC. It specifies CASSILAGGHPPYEQYF.